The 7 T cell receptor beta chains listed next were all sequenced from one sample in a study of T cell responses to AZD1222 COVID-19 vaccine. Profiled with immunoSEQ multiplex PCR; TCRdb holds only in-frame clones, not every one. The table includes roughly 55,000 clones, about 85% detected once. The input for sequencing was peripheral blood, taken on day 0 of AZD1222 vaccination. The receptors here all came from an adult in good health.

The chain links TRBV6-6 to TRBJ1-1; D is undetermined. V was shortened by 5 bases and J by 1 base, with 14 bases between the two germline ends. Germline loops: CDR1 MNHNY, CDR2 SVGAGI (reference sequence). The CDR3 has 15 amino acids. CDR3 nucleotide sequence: TGTGCCAGCAGTCAATCGGGCCTTAGGAACACTGAAGCTTTCTTT. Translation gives CASSQSGLRNTEAFF.

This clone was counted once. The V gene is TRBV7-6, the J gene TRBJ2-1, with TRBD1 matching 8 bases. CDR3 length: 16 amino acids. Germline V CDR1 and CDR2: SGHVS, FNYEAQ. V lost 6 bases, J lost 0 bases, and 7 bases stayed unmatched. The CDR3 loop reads CASSSRQGISYNEQFF. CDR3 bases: TGTGCCAGCAGTTCTCGACAGGGGATCTCCTACAATGAGCAGTTCTTC.

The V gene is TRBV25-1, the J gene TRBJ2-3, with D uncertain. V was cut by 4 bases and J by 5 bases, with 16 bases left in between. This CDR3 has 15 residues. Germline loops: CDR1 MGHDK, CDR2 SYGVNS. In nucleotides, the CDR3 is TGTGCCAGCAGTGCCGGCCGGAGAAATCTAGATACGCAGTATTTT. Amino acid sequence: CASSAGRRNLDTQYF. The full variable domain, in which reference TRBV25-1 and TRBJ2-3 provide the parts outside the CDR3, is EADIYQTPRYLVIGTGKKITLECSQTMGHDKMYWYQQDPGMELHLIHYSYGVNSTEKGDLSSESTVSRIRTEHFPLTLESARPSHTSQYLCASSAGRRNLDTQYFGPGTRLTVL.

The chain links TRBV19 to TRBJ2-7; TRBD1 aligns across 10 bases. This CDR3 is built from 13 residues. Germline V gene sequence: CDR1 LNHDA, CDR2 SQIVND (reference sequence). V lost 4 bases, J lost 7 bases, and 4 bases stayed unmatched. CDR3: CASSTGQGLEQYF. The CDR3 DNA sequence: TGTGCCAGTAGTACGGGACAGGGGTTGGAGCAGTACTTC.

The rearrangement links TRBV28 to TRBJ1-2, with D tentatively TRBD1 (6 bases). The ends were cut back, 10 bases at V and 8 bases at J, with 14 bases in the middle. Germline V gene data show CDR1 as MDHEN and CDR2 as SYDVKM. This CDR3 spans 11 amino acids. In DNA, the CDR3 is TGTGCCATCGAGACAGGAGACGGCTACACCTTC. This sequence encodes CAIETGDGYTF.

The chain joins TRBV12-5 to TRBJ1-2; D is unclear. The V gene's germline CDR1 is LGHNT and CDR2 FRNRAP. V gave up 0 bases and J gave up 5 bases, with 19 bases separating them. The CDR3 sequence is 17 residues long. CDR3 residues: CASGLVIRTDPLYGYTF. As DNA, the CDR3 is TGTGCTAGTGGTTTGGTAATACGAACAGACCCTTTGTATGGCTACACCTTC.

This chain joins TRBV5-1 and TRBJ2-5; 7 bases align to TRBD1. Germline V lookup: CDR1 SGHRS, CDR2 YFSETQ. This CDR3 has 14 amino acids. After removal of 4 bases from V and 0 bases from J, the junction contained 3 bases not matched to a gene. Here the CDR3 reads CASSTGTDQETQYF. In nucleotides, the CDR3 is TGCGCCAGCAGCACCGGGACAGACCAAGAGACCCAGTACTTC.